A selection of T cell receptor beta chains follows, all from one sample in a study of shared T cell receptors in the human thymus. Assay: immunoSEQ multiplex PCR; the TCRdb copy retains only in-frame clones and omits some. Among about 710,000 clones listed, about 89% were seen once. Separately, the same data were catalogued under a study of human thymus T cells.

The material sequenced was thymocytes. These receptors came from a boy less than two years old with a congenital heart defect. The CDR3 runs from the conserved cysteine through the conserved F or W. The order of the fields is D gene, V gene, J gene, clone size, CDR3 protein, CDR3 DNA. A D gene is named only where the DNA matches it firmly. Size is stated for part of the rows, as once, few or many counts, or as a class when the clone is expanded.

d_call: TRBD2; v_call: TRBV6-5; j_call: TRBJ2-3; clone_size: -; cdr3_aa: CASSSTWAGVLDTQYF; cdr3_nt: TGTGCCAGCAGTTCCACCTGGGCGGGGGTGTTGGATACGCAGTATTTT
d_call: -; v_call: TRBV30; j_call: TRBJ2-7; clone_size: -; cdr3_aa: CAWSVKGDSSYEQYF; cdr3_nt: TGTGCCTGGAGTGTAAAGGGAGATAGCTCCTACGAGCAGTACTTC
d_call: TRBD2; v_call: TRBV4-3; j_call: TRBJ2-5; clone_size: -; cdr3_aa: CASSQETGGAETQYF; cdr3_nt: TGCGCCAGCAGCCAAGAGACCGGGGGGGCTGAGACCCAGTACTTC
d_call: TRBD2; v_call: TRBV9; j_call: TRBJ2-1; clone_size: -; cdr3_aa: CASSVVGLASISYNEQFF; cdr3_nt: TGTGCCAGCAGCGTAGTGGGACTAGCTTCGATCTCCTACAATGAGCAGTTCTTC
d_call: -; v_call: TRBV13; j_call: TRBJ1-4; clone_size: -; cdr3_aa: CASSRRDRDGGNEKLFF; cdr3_nt: TGTGCCAGCAGCCGTCGAGACCGGGACGGAGGGAATGAAAAACTGTTTTTT
d_call: -; v_call: TRBV18; j_call: TRBJ2-6; clone_size: -; cdr3_aa: CASSPPLRRVLMRSNVLTF; cdr3_nt: TGTGCCAGCTCACCACCTTTACGCAGGGTCCTTATGCGGTCCAACGTCCTGACTTTC
d_call: TRBD2; v_call: TRBV4-2; j_call: TRBJ2-3; clone_size: -; cdr3_aa: CASSQLSGGTDTQYF; cdr3_nt: TGTGCCAGCAGCCAGCTTAGCGGGGGGACAGATACGCAGTATTTT
d_call: -; v_call: TRBV4-1; j_call: TRBJ1-1; clone_size: -; cdr3_aa: CASSQGGLSPSVRNTEAFF; cdr3_nt: TGCGCCAGCAGCCAAGGGGGCCTCAGCCCATCCGTGAGGAACACTGAAGCTTTCTTT
d_call: -; v_call: TRBV30; j_call: TRBJ2-5; clone_size: -; cdr3_aa: CAWGGAPETQYF; cdr3_nt: TGTGCCTGGGGGGGGGCCCCCGAGACCCAGTACTTC
d_call: -; v_call: TRBV7-9; j_call: TRBJ1-2; clone_size: -; cdr3_aa: CASSTTGENYGYTF; cdr3_nt: TGTGCCAGCAGCACGACAGGAGAGAACTATGGCTACACCTTC
d_call: TRBD2; v_call: TRBV28; j_call: TRBJ2-3; clone_size: -; cdr3_aa: CASSSPFLIPGLAESDTQYF; cdr3_nt: TGTGCCAGCAGTTCACCGTTCCTGATTCCGGGACTAGCGGAGTCGGATACGCAGTATTTT
d_call: TRBD1; v_call: TRBV28; j_call: TRBJ1-5; clone_size: -; cdr3_aa: CASSETGGQPQHF; cdr3_nt: TGTGCCAGCAGTGAGACAGGGGGTCAGCCCCAGCATTTT
d_call: -; v_call: TRBV6-5; j_call: TRBJ2-1; clone_size: once; cdr3_aa: CASSKLEVLSNEQFF; cdr3_nt: TGTGCCAGCAGCAAACTAGAAGTCTTATCGAATGAGCAGTTCTTC
d_call: -; v_call: TRBV18; j_call: TRBJ1-5; clone_size: -; cdr3_aa: CASSPKPQGSQPQHF; cdr3_nt: TGTGCCAGCTCACCCAAGCCCCAGGGCTCTCAGCCCCAGCATTTT
d_call: TRBD2; v_call: TRBV29-1; j_call: TRBJ2-1; clone_size: -; cdr3_aa: CSVEGASGISSYNEQFF; cdr3_nt: TGCAGCGTTGAGGGGGCTAGCGGGATTAGTTCCTACAATGAGCAGTTCTTC
d_call: TRBD1; v_call: TRBV27; j_call: TRBJ2-2; clone_size: -; cdr3_aa: CASSPRQGASSNTGELFF; cdr3_nt: TGTGCCAGCAGTCCCCGACAGGGGGCTTCGTCGAACACCGGGGAGCTGTTTTTT
d_call: TRBD2; v_call: TRBV4-1; j_call: TRBJ2-7; clone_size: -; cdr3_aa: CASSQDVLAGQFYEQYF; cdr3_nt: TGCGCCAGCAGCCAAGACGTGCTAGCGGGGCAGTTCTACGAGCAGTACTTC
d_call: -; v_call: TRBV6-5; j_call: TRBJ2-7; clone_size: -; cdr3_aa: CASSYSADSYEQYF; cdr3_nt: TGTGCCAGCAGTTACTCGGCGGACTCCTACGAGCAGTACTTC
d_call: TRBD2; v_call: TRBV6-6; j_call: TRBJ2-1; clone_size: -; cdr3_aa: CASTSGSANEQFF; cdr3_nt: TGTGCCAGCACTAGCGGGTCTGCCAATGAGCAGTTCTTC
d_call: -; v_call: TRBV25-1; j_call: TRBJ2-5; clone_size: -; cdr3_aa: CASSDKWERAQETQYF; cdr3_nt: TGTGCCAGCAGTGATAAATGGGAGAGAGCTCAAGAGACCCAGTACTTC
d_call: -; v_call: TRBV4-1; j_call: TRBJ1-5; clone_size: -; cdr3_aa: CASSQDRVPSRNQPQHF; cdr3_nt: TGCGCCAGCAGCCAAGATCGCGTGCCGTCACGCAATCAGCCCCAGCATTTT
d_call: TRBD2; v_call: TRBV5-1; j_call: TRBJ2-7; clone_size: -; cdr3_aa: CASSSMTSGWISYEQYF; cdr3_nt: TGCGCCAGCAGCTCGATGACTAGCGGGTGGATCTCCTACGAGCAGTACTTC
d_call: TRBD1; v_call: TRBV19; j_call: TRBJ1-5; clone_size: -; cdr3_aa: CASSPRGPSNQPQHF; cdr3_nt: TGTGCCAGTAGTCCCAGGGGGCCAAGCAATCAGCCCCAGCATTTT